This passage covers 5 T cell receptor beta chains from one sample sequenced in a study of blood T cell repertoires in COVID-19 (dated by TCRdb to 2019 to 2021). Libraries were constructed by the immunoSEQ multiplex PCR assay. This is the immuneACCESS table as TCRdb keeps it, with only in-frame sequences that have V and J called. A part of the clones is gone; compared with another copy, unresolved V genes explain less than half, and the rest is unexplained. Counted in this sample were some 200,000 clones; approximately 83% of them appeared once. The leading ten clones occupy 7% to 9% of the sample. Sequenced material: PBMCs or T cells enriched from blood (not recorded which). Receptor source: a middle-aged man who had recovered from COVID-19.

V is TRBV23-1 and J is TRBJ2-3; 10 bases agree with TRBD1. TRBV23-1 is placed among ORFs of uncertain function. This CDR3 contains 15 residues. Trimming cost V 4 bases and J 4 bases; bases outside gene matches: 5. CDR3 amino acids: CASSRRDRGPDTQYF. The DNA of the CDR3 is TGCGCCAGCAGTCGCCGGGACAGGGGTCCAGATACGCAGTATTTT.

The CDR3 DNA sequence: TGTGCCAGCAGCCCAAGACAGGCCGAGAACACTGAAGCTTTCTTT. This codes for CASSPRQAENTEAFF. The chain has TRBV7-6 and TRBJ1-1; D may be TRBD1 (6 bases). The germline CDR1 and CDR2 sequences are SGHVS and FNYEAQ. The V and J ends lost 5 bases and 1 base respectively, with 14 bases between them. This CDR3 has 15 residues.

J is TRBJ2-3 and V is TRBV7-2; 7 bases align to TRBD2. CDR1 is SGHTA and CDR2 is FQGNSA in the germline V gene. Trimming took 0 bases from V and 2 from J; bases not matched to a gene: 5. The CDR3 runs 16 residues. The CDR3 reads CASSLASGGFTDTQYF. The CDR3 nucleotides read TGTGCCAGCAGCTTAGCATCCGGGGGGTTCACAGATACGCAGTATTTT.

The V gene is TRBV7-2, the J gene TRBJ2-7; TRBD1 matches at 10 bases. The CDR3 runs 15 residues. Looked up from germline, CDR1 is SGHTA and CDR2 is FQGNSA. V shed 1 base and J 4 bases; nucleotides not matched to a gene: 4. CDR3 residues: CASSLEGTGEYEQYF. The CDR3 region has the DNA TGTGCCAGCAGCTTAGAAGGGACAGGGGAATACGAGCAGTACTTC. The whole variable domain, remainder taken from reference TRBV7-2 and TRBJ2-7, is GAGVSQSPSNKVTEKGKDVELRCDPISGHTALYWYRQSLGQGLEFLIYFQGNSAPDKSGLPSDRFSAERTGGSVSTLTIQRTQQEDSAVYLCASSLEGTGEYEQYFGPGTRLTVT.

The rearrangement joins TRBV4-1 to TRBJ2-2, with a tentative D call TRBD1 (5 bases). This CDR3 is built from 13 residues. Germline CDR1 MGHRA, CDR2 YSYEKL. Trimming removed 9 bases at V and 5 bases at J, with 13 bases between. The CDR3 spells CASRPGFTGELFF. In DNA, the CDR3 is TGCGCCAGTCGCCCAGGGTTTACCGGGGAGCTGTTTTTT.